The rows below give T cell receptor beta chains drawn from one sample of a study of cytomegalovirus exposure and HLA in healthy donors. TCRdb keeps only in-frame clones here, not all; method: immunoSEQ multiplex PCR. Of 160,000 or so clones in the sample, around four fifths are singletons; the top ten hold roughly 1.3%. What was sequenced was PBMCs. Receptors originate from a man younger than 45 in good health and CMV-seronegative. Each CDR3 is given with its conserved first and last residue. Fields, in order: clone size, V gene, J gene, D gene, CDR3 protein, CDR3 DNA. A D gene is named only where the DNA matches it firmly. The size entry is marked missing in some rows and otherwise reads once, few, many or a size class.

.	TRBV6-5	TRBJ1-6	.	CASSYPRLGGHSPLHF	TGTGCCAGCAGTTACCCACGTCTTGGCGGCCATTCACCCCTCCACTTT
few	TRBV6-5	TRBJ1-5	.	CASSYSSGYQPQHF	TGTGCCAGCAGTTACTCGAGCGGGTATCAGCCCCAGCATTTT
.	TRBV14	TRBJ2-1	TRBD2	CASSPGLASWYEQFF	TGTGCCAGCAGCCCGGGACTAGCATCCTGGTATGAGCAGTTCTTC
once	TRBV5-6	TRBJ2-5	TRBD2	CASSLAGGGNGGTQYF	TGTGCCAGCAGCCTAGCGGGAGGGGGCAATGGAGGGACCCAGTACTTC
few	TRBV7-2	TRBJ2-3	TRBD2	CASSQLGGGGLDTQYF	TGTGCCAGCAGTCAGCTTGGCGGGGGAGGCTTAGATACGCAGTATTTT
.	TRBV5-1	TRBJ2-3	TRBD2	CASSSKREGHTDTQYF	TGCGCCAGCAGCTCAAAGCGGGAGGGCCACACAGATACGCAGTATTTT
.	TRBV21-1	TRBJ2-3	.	CASSKGGQGPQYF	TGTGCCAGCAGCAAAGGGGGACAGGGGCCTCAGTATTTT
.	TRBV4-3	TRBJ2-1	TRBD2	CASSHAPGLAGGQDNEQFF	TGCGCCAGCAGCCACGCGCCGGGACTAGCGGGGGGCCAGGACAATGAGCAGTTCTTC
.	TRBV30	TRBJ2-3	TRBD2	CAWSVGRTSKAPDTQYF	TGTGCCTGGAGTGTAGGCCGGACTAGTAAGGCCCCAGATACGCAGTATTTT
few	TRBV19	TRBJ2-3	TRBD1	CASGQGPRTDTQYF	TGTGCCAGTGGACAGGGGCCTCGCACAGATACGCAGTATTTT
.	TRBV7-6	TRBJ2-7	TRBD1	CASSLEGTGSTYEQYF	TGTGCCAGCAGCTTAGAGGGGACAGGGAGTACCTACGAGCAGTACTTC
.	TRBV5-4	TRBJ2-2	TRBD2	CASRTSSTVNTGELFF	TGTGCCAGCAGGACTAGCTCTACGGTAAACACCGGGGAGCTGTTTTTT
.	TRBV7-9	TRBJ2-7	TRBD1	CASRRTGALGQYF	TGTGCCAGCAGGCGGACAGGGGCACTGGGGCAGTACTTC
.	TRBV28	TRBJ1-2	.	CASSSPRGASYGYTF	TGTGCCAGCAGTTCCCCCCGCGGGGCGTCCTATGGCTACACCTTC
.	TRBV7-2	TRBJ2-7	TRBD2	CASSSGGGSEYF	TGTGCCAGCAGCTCCGGGGGGGGGAGTGAGTACTTC
.	TRBV19	TRBJ2-7	.	CASSIGTGESSYEQYF	TGTGCCAGTAGTATCGGAACGGGAGAGAGCTCCTACGAGCAGTACTTC
few	TRBV6-5	TRBJ2-1	TRBD2	CASSLSSGMKYNEQFF	TGTGCCAGCAGTTTATCTAGCGGGATGAAATACAATGAGCAGTTCTTC
.	TRBV19	TRBJ2-7	.	CASSIDSRLEQYF	TGTGCCAGTAGTATAGACTCCAGGCTCGAGCAGTACTTC
.	TRBV14	TRBJ2-1	.	CASSRLGWGLGEQFF	TGTGCCAGCAGCCGCCTCGGTTGGGGCCTTGGCGAGCAGTTCTTC
.	TRBV7-9	TRBJ1-3	.	CASSLGETEGNTIYF	TGTGCCAGCAGCCTCGGAGAAACTGAAGGAAACACCATATATTTT
.	TRBV9	TRBJ2-2	.	CASSSPGDTGELFF	TGTGCCAGCAGCTCTCCGGGGGACACCGGGGAGCTGTTTTTT
.	TRBV7-9	TRBJ2-7	TRBD2	CASSFGTSSYEQYF	TGTGCCAGCAGCTTCGGGACTAGCTCCTACGAGCAGTACTTC
.	TRBV28	TRBJ1-5	TRBD1	CASTYNRGQQPQHF	TGTGCCAGCACTTACAACAGGGGGCAACAGCCCCAGCATTTT
.	TRBV6-6	TRBJ1-1	TRBD1	CASSPGQGPTEAFF	TGTGCCAGCAGTCCGGGACAGGGACCCACTGAAGCTTTCTTT
.	TRBV28	TRBJ1-5	.	CARTVRRGTINQPQHF	TGTGCCAGGACTGTACGACGGGGGACTATCAATCAGCCCCAGCATTTT
.	TRBV29-1	TRBJ1-1	.	CSVDPGSENTEAFF	TGCAGCGTTGACCCGGGTTCCGAGAACACTGAAGCTTTCTTT
.	TRBV27	TRBJ2-3	TRBD2	CASSPRTSGRWATDTQYF	TGTGCCAGCAGTCCACGGACTAGCGGGAGATGGGCCACAGATACGCAGTATTTT
.	TRBV7-3	TRBJ1-6	.	CASSTPGSPLHF	TGTGCCAGCAGCACTCCAGGGTCGCCCCTCCACTTT
.	TRBV9	TRBJ2-7	TRBD2	CASSVASGIAYEQYF	TGTGCCAGCAGCGTAGCTAGCGGGATCGCCTACGAGCAGTACTTC
.	TRBV4-3	TRBJ2-1	TRBD2	CASSQRGLADTYNEQFF	TGCGCCAGCAGCCAACGGGGACTAGCGGATACCTACAATGAGCAGTTCTTC
.	TRBV6-6	TRBJ2-7	TRBD1	CASSSDRQRFYEQYF	TGTGCCAGCAGTTCGGACAGGCAAAGGTTCTACGAGCAGTACTTC
few	TRBV6-4	TRBJ1-6	.	CASSEGPDSPLHF	TGTGCCAGCAGTGAGGGGCCAGATTCACCCCTCCACTTT
.	TRBV19	TRBJ2-1	.	CASRGGAGLQFF	TGTGCCAGTAGAGGTGGGGCGGGGCTTCAGTTCTTC
.	TRBV27	TRBJ2-1	.	CASSFEWGRRDEQFF	TGTGCCAGCAGTTTCGAGTGGGGCCGTCGGGATGAGCAGTTCTTC
.	TRBV6-6	TRBJ2-1	TRBD2	CASSYWGLAGYNEQFF	TGTGCCAGCAGTTATTGGGGACTAGCGGGGTACAATGAGCAGTTCTTC
.	TRBV4-3	TRBJ2-3	TRBD2	CASSQGLAGDTQYF	TGCGCCAGCAGCCAAGGACTAGCGGGAGATACGCAGTATTTT
.	TRBV6-5	TRBJ2-7	TRBD1	CASSYDRGPYEQYF	TGTGCCAGCAGTTACGACAGGGGCCCCTACGAGCAGTACTTC
.	TRBV28	TRBJ2-5	.	CASSLEGVETQYF	TGTGCCAGCAGTTTGGAGGGAGTGGAGACCCAGTACTTC
few	TRBV5-6	TRBJ2-7	.	CASRSGGYEQYF	TGTGCCAGCAGATCCGGGGGTTACGAGCAGTACTTC
.	TRBV28	TRBJ2-5	TRBD2	CASRPGGGAETQYF	TGTGCCAGCAGACCCGGCGGGGGGGCAGAGACCCAGTACTTC
.	TRBV5-1	TRBJ2-1	TRBD2	CASSQTSGSINEQFF	TGCGCCAGCAGCCAGACTAGCGGGAGTATAAATGAGCAGTTCTTC
.	TRBV25-1	TRBJ1-6	.	CASTQGHNSPLHF	TGTGCCAGCACACAGGGACATAATTCACCCCTCCACTTT
once	TRBV18	TRBJ2-7	.	CASSLGRLVEQYF	TGTGCCAGCTCACTAGGGAGACTAGTCGAGCAGTACTTC
.	TRBV2	TRBJ1-1	.	CASTQSRDNLRAFF	TGTGCCAGCACCCAAAGCCGGGACAACCTAAGGGCTTTCTTT
few	TRBV7-3	TRBJ2-1	TRBD2	CASSPSGGPHSYNEQFF	TGTGCCAGCAGCCCTAGCGGGGGCCCCCACTCCTACAATGAGCAGTTCTTC
few	TRBV6-4	TRBJ2-3	TRBD2	CASSDPSGTSGTGDTQYF	TGTGCCAGCAGTGACCCTTCCGGGACTAGCGGGACTGGAGATACGCAGTATTTT
.	TRBV5-6	TRBJ2-2	.	CASSLGLLLGAGPFF	TGTGCCAGCAGCCTCGGGTTACTGCTAGGCGCTGGTCCGTTTTTT
.	TRBV5-4	TRBJ1-1	.	CASSPGGSNTEAFF	TGTGCCAGCAGCCCGGGGGGCAGTAACACTGAAGCTTTCTTT
once	TRBV7-3	TRBJ2-2	TRBD1	CASSSLNRDRGRGGELFF	TGTGCCAGCAGCAGCCTAAACCGGGACAGGGGGCGCGGCGGGGAGCTGTTTTTT
.	TRBV18	TRBJ1-3	TRBD1	CASSAGTAGNTIYF	TGTGCCAGCTCAGCCGGGACAGCTGGAAACACCATATATTTT
.	TRBV7-2	TRBJ1-2	TRBD1	CASSAGGRGINGYTF	TGTGCCAGCAGCGCAGGGGGCAGGGGGATCAATGGCTACACCTTC
.	TRBV5-1	TRBJ2-7	TRBD2	CASSFMTSGVYEQYF	TGCGCCAGCAGCTTTATGACTAGCGGGGTTTACGAGCAGTACTTC
.	TRBV4-2	TRBJ1-1	.	CASSQEVRLVNVWTEAFF	TGTGCCAGCAGCCAAGAAGTGAGGCTGGTTAATGTGTGGACTGAAGCTTTCTTT
.	TRBV11-2	TRBJ2-7	.	CASSLVTPYEQYF	TGTGCCAGCAGCTTAGTTACACCTTACGAGCAGTACTTC
.	TRBV15	TRBJ2-3	TRBD1	CATSPEGTVTDTQYF	TGTGCCACCAGCCCCGAAGGGACAGTGACAGATACGCAGTATTTT
.	TRBV7-3	TRBJ2-1	TRBD2	CASSSTSGRAGNEQFF	TGTGCCAGCAGTTCGACTAGCGGGAGGGCCGGGAATGAGCAGTTCTTC
once	TRBV15	TRBJ1-4	TRBD1	CATSRDRQGHEKLFF	TGTGCCACCAGCAGAGATAGACAGGGACACGAAAAACTGTTTTTT
once	TRBV11-2	TRBJ2-5	.	CASSLDRETQYF	TGTGCCAGCAGCTTAGATCGAGAGACCCAGTACTTC
.	TRBV25-1	TRBJ2-3	.	CASARVTDTQYF	TGTGCCAGCGCGAGGGTCACAGATACGCAGTATTTT